These T cell receptor beta chains were read from a single sample in a study of CD8 T cells in Susac syndrome. TCRdb re-derived calls from the immunoSEQ multiplex PCR reads in MiXCR, one entry per CDR3 protein. The profile shows some 180,000 distinct CDR3 sequences, roughly 94% of them singletons. The specimen was CD4+ T cells from PBMCs. These receptors all come from a human donor with Susac syndrome. CDR3s include the opening cysteine and the closing phenylalanine or tryptophan.

V gene	J gene	CDR3 protein
TRBV6-5	TRBJ2-3	CASSYLAGTDTQYF
TRBV28	TRBJ2-7	CASSLLFDRAYEQYF
TRBV20-1	TRBJ1-2	CSARDRDGGRGYTF
TRBV5-6	TRBJ1-5	CASSRTGLSQPQHF
TRBV20-1	TRBJ1-1	CSARVHRTGDSGAFF
TRBV5-1	TRBJ1-1	CASSLEYGNTEAFF
TRBV9	TRBJ2-5	CASSVVGGQETQYF
TRBV7-2	TRBJ2-1	CASSVDSYNEQFF
TRBV20-1	TRBJ2-7	CSARLAVQGYEQYF
TRBV5-1	TRBJ1-1	CASSFEMNTEAFF
TRBV11-2	TRBJ1-1	CASSSNRGLAEAFF
TRBV7-9	TRBJ2-1	CASSTTDRGVDEQFF
TRBV15	TRBJ1-5	CATSSRGPNQPQHF
TRBV7-9	TRBJ1-2	CASSGGGWGYTF
TRBV20-1	TRBJ2-1	CSARQDNEQFF
TRBV28	TRBJ1-2	CASSLGDIGYGYTF
TRBV5-1	TRBJ1-6	CASSLEGGASSYNSPLHF
TRBV12-3/TRBV12-4	TRBJ1-5	CASSLSWDQPQHF
TRBV27	TRBJ1-5	CASSPSSNQPQHF
TRBV10-1	TRBJ2-2	CASSPGLLGELFF
TRBV11-2	TRBJ2-1	CASSWPRVRGNNEQFF
TRBV29-1	TRBJ1-1	CSARDRVDTEAFF
TRBV29-1	TRBJ1-1	CSGNYGGTEAFF
TRBV28	TRBJ2-6	CASSPMWVSGANVLTF
TRBV6-2/TRBV6-3	TRBJ2-1	CASSVTTVSYNEQFF
TRBV5-1	TRBJ2-7	CASSLRTGQGTNEQYF
TRBV7-2	TRBJ2-7	CASSRDGDEQYF
TRBV20-1	TRBJ2-7	CSARALLRASGRYEQYF
TRBV6-7	TRBJ2-7	CATLKRRWDFSYEQYF
TRBV19	TRBJ1-6	CASTSTGGDNSPLHF
TRBV4-3	TRBJ2-5	CASSPATGAAGAQYF
TRBV3-1	TRBJ1-1	CASSQVPNTEAFF
TRBV6-1	TRBJ2-7	CASSGRTAYEQYF
TRBV28	TRBJ2-3	CASSLGGRRSDTQYF
TRBV27	TRBJ2-7	CASSLRGEQYF
TRBV7-9	TRBJ2-6	CASNEASGANVLTF
TRBV12-3/TRBV12-4	TRBJ2-1	CASSSRDSGSRNEQFF
TRBV20-1	TRBJ1-5	CSARLGGTGHQPQHF
TRBV7-7	TRBJ2-6	CASSRGSSGANVLTF
TRBV20-1	TRBJ2-7	CSASVRGPAYEQYF
TRBV30	TRBJ1-2	CAWGEAVNYGYTF
TRBV27	TRBJ2-7	CASSLELMGEQYF
TRBV20-1	TRBJ2-1	CSARATLYEQFF
TRBV29-1	TRBJ2-5	CSVGPQYGQETQYF
TRBV15	TRBJ2-5	CATEPGGRGTQYF
TRBV9	TRBJ2-3	CASSVGGTDTQYF
TRBV13	TRBJ1-2	CASSLGGRGYTF
TRBV7-9	TRBJ2-5	CASSPGTSGEETQYF
TRBV12-3/TRBV12-4	TRBJ2-1	CASSFAAGGPRNEQFF
TRBV6-5	TRBJ2-1	CASRPPGYGEQFF
TRBV7-6	TRBJ1-6	CASSLGTGSNSPLHF
TRBV28	TRBJ1-1	CASSVTGMNTEAFF
TRBV3-1	TRBJ2-5	CASSRRDVEETQYF
TRBV14	TRBJ2-1	CASSLAGPLNEQFF
TRBV28	TRBJ2-2	CASSLRAWDTGELFF
TRBV3-1	TRBJ1-1	CASSQEENTEAFF
TRBV30	TRBJ2-1	CAWTRTAPYNEQFF
TRBV3-1	TRBJ2-7	CASSKGTGDYEQYF
TRBV5-1	TRBJ2-3	CASSFRRLGTDTQYF